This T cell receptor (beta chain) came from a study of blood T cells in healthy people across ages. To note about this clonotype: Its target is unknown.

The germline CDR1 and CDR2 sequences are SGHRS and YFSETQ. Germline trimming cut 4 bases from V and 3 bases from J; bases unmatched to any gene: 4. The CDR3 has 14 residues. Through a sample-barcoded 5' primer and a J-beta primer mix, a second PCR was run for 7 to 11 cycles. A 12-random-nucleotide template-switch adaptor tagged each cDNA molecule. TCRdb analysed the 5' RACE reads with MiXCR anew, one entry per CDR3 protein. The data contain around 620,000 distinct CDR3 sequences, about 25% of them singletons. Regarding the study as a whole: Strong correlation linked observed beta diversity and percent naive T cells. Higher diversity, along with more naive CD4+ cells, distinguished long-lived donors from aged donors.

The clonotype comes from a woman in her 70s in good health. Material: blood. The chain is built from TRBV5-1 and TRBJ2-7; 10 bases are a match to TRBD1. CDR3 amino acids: CASSVGQGVYEQYF. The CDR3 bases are TGCGCCAGCAGCGTCGGACAGGGGGTCTACGAGCAGTACTTC.